This TCR beta chain was obtained from a study of blood T cell repertoires in COVID-19 (dated by TCRdb to 2018 to 2020). About the study as a whole: Samples from collaborators originated in the United States, Italy and Spain and spanned both the acute and convalescent phases of COVID-19. The prospective study material was composed of cDNA or gDNA derived from T cells, B-cell-depleted T cells, or PBMCs. Deeply sampled blood TCRbeta repertoires from subjects exposed to, actively infected with, or recovered from COVID-19 were included in the dataset. A freely available public database, intended as a resource for researchers studying the immune response to SARS-CoV-2, is where the repertoires were released. The samples were drawn from two sources: the first 160 participants of the ongoing ImmuneRACE study, and 1,000 to 1,500 subjects contributed by 6 global collaborators. Sample metadata almost always included a de-identified subject ID, COVID-19 status, age in years and sex. Where available, HLA class I and class II types were obtained from metadata supplied by the sample provider rather than from assay-based typing. The paper's findings and limits, for the study overall: The quantity of clinical and demographic metadata differed by source and by participant and was supplied without curation.

From the cysteine up to the phenylalanine, the CDR3 has a length of 15 residues. The sequence is cut down to CDR3 DNA, 45 bases in frame from base 1. CDR1 and CDR2 are read off the germline V gene (reference sequence) as SGHAT and FQDESV. V loses 3 bases, J loses 0 bases, and the germline ends lie 12 bases apart. As for this clone: The specificity of this receptor is unknown. The sample holds no much larger clone one base away, and base qualities are not on file.

In Seattle, one collaborating source enrolled patients while the infection was active and tracked those patients longitudinally over the course of disease. Each collaborating institution followed its own protocols to collect whole blood in K2EDTA tubes. For TCRbeta analysis, collaborators shipped samples in one of three forms: frozen whole blood, isolated PBMCs, or DNA extracted from either of those sample types. The immunoSEQ Assay, a bias-controlled multiplex PCR, was used to amplify TCRbeta CDR3 regions from genomic DNA. Turning to the authors' computational methods: Within the assay, amplification of reference gene primers was used to estimate how many nucleated cells each sample contained. To quantify the absolute abundance of each unique TCRbeta CDR3 rearrangement, sequence reads were collapsed and filtered. For each sample, productive Simpson clonality was calculated by taking the square root of Simpson's diversity index across productive rearrangements. TCRdb stores this immuneACCESS table with in-frame sequences only. Part of the clones is absent; in the studies checked, under half of the shortfall reflects unresolved V genes, and no reason is known for the rest. From that table come the V and J calls and clone size; the DNA was used to work out D and trimming. Within this sample are around 47,000 clones, with around nine tenths of them counted one time only. The top ten constitute roughly 3.7% of the sample.

The sample was peripheral blood. In this chain, TRBV11-1 is recombined with TRBJ2-7; possibly the D gene is TRBD1, per 6 matching bases. The sequence derives from a man aged 35 to 55 with COVID-19, enrolled during active disease. CDR3 sequence: CASSLGAVSSYEQYF. In nucleotide form, the sequence is TGTGCCAGCAGCTTGGGGGCAGTGAGCTCCTACGAGCAGTACTTC.